The 28 T cell receptor beta chains below all came from one sample that was sequenced in a study of CDR3 diversity in severe acne. One entry per CDR3 protein results from TCRdb running MiXCR on the PCR reads. This table has roughly 79,000 distinct CDR3 sequences, less than 65% appearing once. The specimen sequenced was blood. Receptors originate from a male donor with severe acne vulgaris.

This clonotype has more than one count but fewer than ten. The chain combines TRBV19 with TRBJ2-2; 9 bases are shared with TRBD1. This CDR3 contains 15 residues. J was trimmed by 2 bases and V by 4 bases; bases with no gene match: 2. Germline CDR1 reads LNHDA; CDR2 reads SQIVND (reference sequence). This CDR3 reads CASSSTGGNTGELFF. The CDR3, as DNA: TGTGCCAGTAGTAGTACAGGGGGCAACACCGGGGAGCTGTTTTTT.

The CDR3 nucleotides read TGTGCCAGCAGTGAAGCCTTTTATAGGACAGGGGACAATGAGCAGTTCTTC. This sequence encodes CASSEAFYRTGDNEQFF. This chain connects TRBV2 to TRBJ2-1; TRBD1 aligns across 9 bases. Trimming at V came to 0 bases and at J to 5 bases, leaving 8 bases not matched to a gene. The CDR3 runs 17 residues. The germline V gene encodes CDR1 SNHLY and CDR2 FYNNEI.

This sequence joins TRBV6-1 and TRBJ2-7; TRBD2 agrees at 10 bases. The length of the CDR3 is 16 residues. The germline V gene has CDR1 MNHNS and CDR2 SASEGT. The junction had 6 bases not matched to a gene; V was cut back by 1 base and J by 3 bases. In DNA, the CDR3 is TGTGCCAGCAGTGAAGGGCTAGCGGGAGCTTTCTACGAGCAGTACTTC. Its protein is CASSEGLAGAFYEQYF.

The V call is TRBV24-1, the J call TRBJ2-2, with a possible D match to TRBD2 (5 bases). V was shortened by 9 bases and J by 5 bases, with 9 bases between the two germline ends. The CDR3 is made up of 12 amino acids. Germline assignment: CDR1 KGHDR and CDR2 SFDVKD. CDR3: CATDPGTGELFF. CDR3 DNA sequence: TGTGCCACCGATCCGGGGACCGGGGAGCTGTTTTTT.

This sequence joins TRBV7-2 and TRBJ2-7; D remains ambiguous. CDR3 length equals 11 residues. V lost 3 bases to trimming and J lost 6 bases, with 6 bases between them. Per the germline V gene, CDR1 is SGHTA and CDR2 is FQGNSA. The CDR3 nucleotides are TGTGCCAGCAGCTTCCGGGTCGAGCAGTACTTC. It yields the protein CASSFRVEQYF. The full variable domain, in which reference TRBV7-2 and TRBJ2-7 provide the parts outside the CDR3, is GAGVSQSPSNKVTEKGKDVELRCDPISGHTALYWYRQSLGQGLEFLIYFQGNSAPDKSGLPSDRFSAERTGGSVSTLTIQRTQQEDSAVYLCASSFRVEQYFGPGTRLTVT.

V is TRBV12-3 or TRBV12-4 and J is TRBJ2-2; unclear D gene. V was cut by 7 bases and J by 9 bases, with 12 bases left in between. This CDR3 has 12 residues. In DNA form, the CDR3 reads TGTGCCAGCACGCGCCAAAGCTGGGAGCTGTTTTTT. Translating gives CASTRQSWELFF.

The sample holds many counts of this clonotype. This sequence joins TRBV9 and TRBJ2-1; 10 bases align to TRBD2. Trimming at V came to 5 bases and at J to 10 bases, leaving 6 bases not matched to a gene. Germline V gene data show CDR1 as SGDLS and CDR2 as YYNGEE. The length of the CDR3 is 13 residues. The CDR3 coding sequence is TGTGCCAGCAGGGAGGCTAGCGGGAGCGAGCAGTTCTTC. Translated: CASREASGSEQFF.

The chain recombines TRBV12-3 or TRBV12-4 with TRBJ1-5; TRBD1 agrees at 8 bases. V gave up 6 bases and J gave up 2 bases; unmatched junction bases: 3. The CDR3 is 14 residues long. For the CDR3, the DNA is TGTGCCAGCAGACCGACAGGGGGCAATCAGCCCCAGCATTTT. Its protein product is CASRPTGGNQPQHF.

The rearrangement links TRBV10-3 to TRBJ2-5; 12 bases match TRBD2. V was pared by 5 bases and J by 5 bases, with 3 bases of the junction left unmatched. The germline V gene encodes CDR1 ENHRY and CDR2 SYGVKD. The CDR3 length is 14 residues. The CDR3 loop is CAISPSGRVETQYF. DNA for the CDR3: TGTGCCATCAGTCCTAGCGGGAGGGTCGAGACCCAGTACTTC.

This clonotype was seen only once. Without the conserved terminal phenylalanine or tryptophan, this CDR3 likely stems from a read error. The CDR3 nucleotides are TGTGCCAGCAGTGGGGGGACAACCGGCTACACCCTC. It is translated as CASSGGTTGYTL. This chain connects TRBV25-1 to TRBJ1-2; the D gene is possibly TRBD1 (6 bases). This CDR3 spans 12 amino acids. V was trimmed by 4 bases and J by 8 bases, leaving 11 bases between them. Germline V gives CDR1 MGHDK, CDR2 SYGVNS.

This clonotype is termed medium-sized. For the CDR3, the DNA is TGTGCCAGCAGCCTGGTGGACTCTTCGTCCGAGCAGTACTTC. As protein: CASSLVDSSSEQYF. The chain couples TRBV5-8 to TRBJ2-7; tentative D call: TRBD2 (5 bases). CDR1 is SGHTS and CDR2 is YDEGEE in the germline V gene. The CDR3 spans 14 residues. The V end lost 4 bases, the J end lost 6 bases, and 17 bases lay between the germline ends.

The chain employs TRBV5-5 and TRBJ2-5; 8 bases map to TRBD1. The CDR3 covers 14 residues. The germline gives CDR1 SGHKS, CDR2 YYEKEE (reference sequence). Germline trimming cut 0 bases from V and 13 bases from J; bases unmatched to any gene: 11. The CDR3 nucleotides are TGTGCCAGCAGCTTGGCCGTTGTTGAGGGGACAGGGTACTTC. Translated, it gives CASSLAVVEGTGYF.

The chain uses TRBV20-1 and TRBJ2-1; 13 bases line up with TRBD2. With V trimmed by 1 base and J by 8 bases, 8 bases remained unmatched. Germline CDR1 DFQATT, CDR2 SNEGSKA (reference sequence). The CDR3 contains 16 residues. For the CDR3, the DNA is TGCAGTGCTAGAGGGACTAGCGGGAGCTCGGGCCATGAGCAGTTCTTC. As protein: CSARGTSGSSGHEQFF.

The rearrangement joins TRBV19 to TRBJ2-1, with 13 bases that match TRBD2. The germline gives CDR1 LNHDA, CDR2 SQIVND (reference sequence). The junction had 2 bases not matched to a gene; V was cut back by 8 bases and J by 4 bases. The CDR3 has 14 amino acids. In nucleotides, the CDR3 is TGTGCCAGTCGACTAGCGGGGGGATACAATGAGCAGTTCTTC. As protein: CASRLAGGYNEQFF.

CDR3 in amino acids: CSARVGTRGATYEKLFF. CDR3 sequence (DNA): TGCAGTGCTAGGGTCGGGACAAGGGGCGCTACTTATGAAAAACTGTTTTTT. The chain employs TRBV20-1 and TRBJ1-4, with a possible D match to TRBD1 (6 bases). The CDR3 is 17 amino acids. Trimming cost V 3 bases and J 6 bases, with 23 bases left between them. Germline lookup yields CDR1 DFQATT and CDR2 SNEGSKA (reference sequence).

The chain employs TRBV2 and TRBJ2-1; D ambiguous. V lost 5 bases and J 5 bases, leaving 13 bases between the germline ends. Looked up from germline, CDR1 is SNHLY and CDR2 is FYNNEI. CDR3 length: 14 amino acids. CDR3: CASSSPPANNEQFF. The CDR3 DNA is TGTGCCAGCAGTTCCCCTCCAGCCAACAATGAGCAGTTCTTC.

V gene TRBV11-2 combines with J gene TRBJ2-1; 8 bases are a match to TRBD1. The ends lost 7 bases at V and 3 bases at J; junction bases unmatched: 8. Germline V gives CDR1 SGHAT, CDR2 FQNNGV. CDR3 length: 15 residues. CDR3 region: CASTALTGDYNEQFF. CDR3 DNA: TGTGCCAGCACTGCCCTGACAGGGGACTACAATGAGCAGTTCTTC.

At least ten counts were recorded for this clonotype. The V gene is TRBV20-1, the J gene TRBJ2-3, with a possible D match to TRBD2 (6 bases). This CDR3 region has 16 residues. Germline V gene data show CDR1 as DFQATT and CDR2 as SNEGSKA (reference sequence). Trimming cost V 1 base and J 2 bases, with 16 bases left between them. CDR3 in DNA: TGCAGTGCTAGAGTCATGGGAGGACTTCTCACAGATACGCAGTATTTT. Its protein is CSARVMGGLLTDTQYF.

Comment on this clonotype: The junction departs from germline at one end; a sequencing error may be responsible. This rearrangement joins TRBV12-3 or TRBV12-4 to TRBJ2-5; D is possibly TRBD1 or TRBD2 (5 bases each). CDR3 length: 14 amino acids. CDR3 bases: TGTGCCGGCAGTGTGCCCGGGACCCAAGAGACCCAGTACTTC. It codes for CAGSVPGTQETQYF.

The CDR3 region has the DNA TGTGCCAGCAGCCAAGTAGGCCTAAACCACGAGCAGTACTTC. Its translation is CASSQVGLNHEQYF. The chain has TRBV4-2 and TRBJ2-7; D uncertain. The germline V gene has CDR1 LGHNA and CDR2 YNFKEQ. There are 14 residues in the CDR3. V was pared by 1 base and J by 5 bases, with 12 bases between.

This chain links TRBV7-2 with TRBJ2-7, with D perhaps TRBD1 (6 bases). CDR3 length equals 14 residues. The V gene's germline CDR1 is SGHTA and CDR2 FQGNSA. Trimming left V 3 bases short and J 0 bases short, with 9 bases between. CDR3 loop: CASSFRDNSYEQYF. CDR3 in DNA: TGTGCCAGCAGCTTTCGGGACAACTCCTACGAGCAGTACTTC.

This clonotype has ten or more counts. The chain links TRBV19 to TRBJ2-3; the D gene is possibly TRBD1 (6 bases). Germline CDR1 reads LNHDA; CDR2 reads SQIVND (reference sequence). Between the trimmed V and J ends, which lost 4 bases and 0 bases, there was a span of 14 bases. The CDR3 has 16 amino acids. The chain's CDR3 is CASSRQATTSTDTQYF. The CDR3 DNA reads as TGTGCCAGTAGTAGACAGGCTACTACTAGCACAGATACGCAGTATTTT.

The chain has TRBV5-1 and TRBJ1-2; tentative D call: TRBD1 (6 bases). Germline V CDR1 and CDR2: SGHRS, YFSETQ. Trimming stripped 0 bases from V and 5 bases from J, with 14 bases between. The CDR3 totals 15 residues. CDR3 protein: CASSLAPGDQYGYTF. Here the CDR3 DNA reads TGCGCCAGCAGCTTGGCGCCAGGGGACCAATATGGCTACACCTTC.

This clonotype was seen at least ten times. The chain couples TRBV20-1 to TRBJ1-1; 11 nucleotides line up with TRBD1. The CDR3 sequence is 15 residues long. Per germline, CDR1 DFQATT and CDR2 SNEGSKA (reference sequence). V shed 6 bases and J 4 bases; nucleotides not matched to a gene: 10. The CDR3 loop is CSAAPPGTGGTEAFF. CDR3 DNA: TGCAGTGCCGCTCCGCCCGGGACAGGGGGCACTGAAGCTTTCTTT.

Of note for this clonotype: As the CDR3 is not closed by the conserved phenylalanine or tryptophan, this likely results from a read error. V is TRBV10-2 and J is TRBJ2-1; 12 nucleotides align to TRBD2. The CDR3 consists of 17 residues. Germline values: CDR1 WSHSY, CDR2 SAAADI. Germline trimming cut 11 bases from V and 6 bases from J; bases unmatched to any gene: 17. CDR3 sequence reads: CAVDRRTSGKVGNEQFS. CDR3 nucleotide sequence: TGCGCCGTAGATAGGAGGACTAGCGGGAAGGTGGGCAATGAGCAGTTCTCC.

This clonotype was observed a few times. This sequence joins TRBV28 and TRBJ2-7; D is unclear. The germline V gene has CDR1 MDHEN and CDR2 SYDVKM. The CDR3 length is 17 residues. Between the trimmed V and J ends, which lost 2 bases and 1 base, there was a span of 18 bases. CDR3 sequence: CASSLTLLRDGSYEQYV. CDR3 sequence (DNA): TGTGCCAGCAGTTTAACGCTCTTAAGGGATGGGTCCTACGAGCAGTACGTC.

This chain joins TRBV7-9 and TRBJ2-7, with D unclear. V was trimmed by 4 bases and J by 3 bases, leaving 13 bases between them. The CDR3 is made up of 14 amino acids. CDR1 and CDR2 (germline): SEHNR, FQNEAQ (reference sequence). DNA for the CDR3: TGTGCCAGCAGCTCTGGGCAGGTGAGCTACGAGCAGTACTTC. Translating gives CASSSGQVSYEQYF.

In its sample, this clonotype was seen many times. V gene TRBV5-1 combines with J gene TRBJ1-4; TRBD1 is a possible D gene (5 bases). Germline values: CDR1 SGHRS, CDR2 YFSETQ. The CDR3 extends over 15 amino acids. Trimming left V 1 base short and J 3 bases short, with 10 bases between. CDR3 amino acids: CASSLLTASNEKLFF. CDR3 DNA: TGCGCCAGCAGCTTGTTGACAGCATCTAATGAAAAACTGTTTTTT.